This T cell receptor beta chain was sequenced in a study of blood T cell repertoires in COVID-19. V dropped 6 bases and J dropped 3 bases, with 14 bases sitting between them. In germline, CDR1 is MNHNY, CDR2 SVGAGI (reference sequence). The CDR3 spans 14 residues. Study processing details: Amplification of reference gene primers provided the estimated nucleated cell counts. Only in-frame clones appear in the TCRdb table, and some are missing; sequencing was by immunoSEQ multiplex PCR. V and J calls and clone size are copied from that table; D and trimming were computed from the DNA. The table records 25,000 to 35,000 clones, 90% to 95% of them present only once. Patients in Seattle were enrolled during active infection, then followed longitudinally.

Sequencing input: peripheral blood. The receptor comes from a woman in her seventies with COVID-19, enrolled during active disease. V usage is TRBV6-6 and J usage is TRBJ1-1; TRBD1 might be the D (5 bases). The CDR3 here is CASRPGGGDTEAFF. In nucleotides, the CDR3 is TGTGCCAGCAGGCCCGGCGGGGGGGACACTGAAGCTTTCTTT.